The present TCR beta chain was sequenced within a study of identical twins. In germline, CDR1 is SQVTM, CDR2 ANQGSEA. Trimming took 5 bases from V and 6 from J, leaving 14 bases between them. This CDR3 is 13 amino acids long. Unique molecular identifiers were present on the cDNA, and a universal primer site came from template switching. Each CDR3 protein is one row after TCRdb ran MiXCR on the 5' RACE reads. The sample contains 350,000 to 500,000 distinct CDR3 sequences, less than 20% of which appear only once. Overall study findings and caveats: Cord blood beta clonotypes present at high abundance carried fewer insertions; no such pattern appeared in memory repertoires.

This clonotype showed up just a few times. Its specificity is unknown. Sample: naive T cells sorted from blood. This receptor was obtained from a man aged 50-59 years in good health. J is TRBJ1-5 and V is TRBV29-1, with D possibly matching TRBD1 (5 bases). The CDR3 DNA sequence: TGCAGCGTTTCTAGGGGATCGGGTCAGCCCCAGCATTTT. Protein: CSVSRGSGQPQHF.